These 5 T cell receptor beta chains share one sample of origin, sequenced in a study of shared T cell receptors in the human thymus. Produced via immunoSEQ multiplex PCR; TCRdb's table is partial and in-frame only. The data show almost 550,000 clones, 70% to 80% seen once. In addition, the sample was reused for a study of human thymus T cells.

Source material: thymocytes. The receptors come from a boy under three years old with a congenital heart defect.

This sequence joins TRBV9 and TRBJ2-7; a weak D match, TRBD2 (6 bases). The germline V gene encodes CDR1 SGDLS and CDR2 YYNGEE. The CDR3 contains 14 residues. Trimming took off 0 bases at V and 0 bases at J, with 7 bases between the two ends. The DNA of the CDR3 is TGTGCCAGCAGCGTAGGCGGGAACTCCTACGAGCAGTACTTC. The encoded protein is CASSVGGNSYEQYF.

The chain combines TRBV5-8 with TRBJ1-2; D might be TRBD1 (6 bases). This CDR3 has 12 amino acids. Deletions cut 10 bases from V and 3 bases from J, with 13 bases between. Germline V gene lookup returns CDR1 SGHTS and CDR2 YDEGEE. The CDR3 reads CALAGGHYGYTF. CDR3 bases: TGTGCCCTGGCCGGGGGGCACTATGGCTACACCTTC.

The chain carries TRBV5-6 and TRBJ2-5; tentatively, D is TRBD1 (5 bases). This CDR3 has 14 residues. Germline-derived CDR1 and CDR2 are SGHDT and YYEEEE. V was pared by 4 bases and J by 9 bases, with 19 bases between. The CDR3 here is CASSDTGASEAQYF. In DNA, the CDR3 is TGTGCCAGCAGCGACACAGGCGCGTCTGAGGCCCAGTACTTC.

This chain joins TRBV4-1 and TRBJ1-5; D might be TRBD1 (5 bases). This CDR3 contains 16 residues. CDR1 and CDR2 from the germline V gene are MGHRA and YSYEKL. Trimming took off 0 bases at V and 5 bases at J, with 14 bases between the two ends. CDR3 coding DNA: TGCGCCAGCAGCCAAGACTGGGCCAGGGCGCATCAGCCCCAGCATTTT. It yields the protein CASSQDWARAHQPQHF.

J is TRBJ2-5 and V is TRBV7-9, with 9 nucleotides matching TRBD2. This CDR3 is 15 amino acids long. Per the germline V gene, CDR1 is SEHNR and CDR2 is FQNEAQ (reference sequence). V dropped 5 bases and J dropped 13; count of bases not matched to a gene: 17. CDR3: CASSKHSSGAKARYF. CDR3 sequence (DNA): TGTGCCAGCAGCAAACATTCTAGCGGGGCAAAGGCAAGGTACTTC.